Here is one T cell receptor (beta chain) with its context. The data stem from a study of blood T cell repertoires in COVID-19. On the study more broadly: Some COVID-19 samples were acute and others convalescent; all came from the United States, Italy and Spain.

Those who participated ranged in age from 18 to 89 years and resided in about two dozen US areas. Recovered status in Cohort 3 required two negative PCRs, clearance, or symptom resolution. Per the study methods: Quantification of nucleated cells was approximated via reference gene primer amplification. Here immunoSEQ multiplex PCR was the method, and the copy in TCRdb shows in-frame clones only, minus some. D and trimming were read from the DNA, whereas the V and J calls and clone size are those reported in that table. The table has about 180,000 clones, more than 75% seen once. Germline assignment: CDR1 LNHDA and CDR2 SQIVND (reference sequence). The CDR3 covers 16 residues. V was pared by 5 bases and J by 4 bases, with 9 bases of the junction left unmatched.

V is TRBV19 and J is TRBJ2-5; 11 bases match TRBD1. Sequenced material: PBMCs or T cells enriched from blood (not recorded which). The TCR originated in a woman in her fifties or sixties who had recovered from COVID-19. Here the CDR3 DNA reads TGTGCCAGTAGTGCACTCCGGGACAGGGGGTCAGAGACCCAGTACTTC. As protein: CASSALRDRGSETQYF.